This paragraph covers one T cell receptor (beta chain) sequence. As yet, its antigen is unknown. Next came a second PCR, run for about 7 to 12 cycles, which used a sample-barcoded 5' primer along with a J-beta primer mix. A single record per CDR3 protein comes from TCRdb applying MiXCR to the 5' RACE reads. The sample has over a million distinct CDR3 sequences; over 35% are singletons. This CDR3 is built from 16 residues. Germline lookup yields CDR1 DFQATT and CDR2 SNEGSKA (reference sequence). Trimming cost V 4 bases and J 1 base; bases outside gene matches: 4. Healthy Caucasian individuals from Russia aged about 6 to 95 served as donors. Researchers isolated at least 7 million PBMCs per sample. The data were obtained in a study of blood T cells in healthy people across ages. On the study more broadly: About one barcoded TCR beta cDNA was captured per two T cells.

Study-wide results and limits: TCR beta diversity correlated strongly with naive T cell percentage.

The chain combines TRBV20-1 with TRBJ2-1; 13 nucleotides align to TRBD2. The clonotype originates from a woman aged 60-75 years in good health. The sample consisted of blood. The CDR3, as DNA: TGCAGTGCTAAACTAGCGGGAGGGAGGTCCTACAATGAGCAGTTCTTC. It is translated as CSAKLAGGRSYNEQFF.